These T cell receptor beta chains were read from a single sample in a study of cytomegalovirus exposure and HLA in healthy donors. Repertoires were generated with immunoSEQ multiplex PCR, while TCRdb's copy carries only in-frame clones and drops some. The table includes 99,000 or so clones, 65% to 85% detected once. The material sequenced was PBMCs. These receptors were taken from a male donor in good health and CMV-seronegative. Both conserved end residues are part of each CDR3. D genes are given only for firm matches. The size field is filled for only some rows; it gives once, few, many or a size class.

clone size,V gene,D gene,J gene,CDR3 DNA,CDR3 protein
.,TRBV28,TRBD1,TRBJ2-2,TGTGCCAGCAGCGTCCCCAGGGGGCGCCTCGGGGAGCTGTTTTTT,CASSVPRGRLGELFF
.,TRBV5-1,TRBD1,TRBJ2-2,TGCGCCAGCAGCTCATGGACAGGACTGAACACCGGGGAGCTGTTTTTT,CASSSWTGLNTGELFF
.,TRBV27,.,TRBJ2-7,TGTGCCAGCAGGGAGGGTTTTAATTCCTACGAGCAGTACTTC,CASREGFNSYEQYF
.,TRBV14,.,TRBJ2-1,TGTGCCAGCAGCTCCAGACCTGGGGCAGGGAATGAGCAGTTCTTC,CASSSRPGAGNEQFF
.,TRBV5-1,TRBD1,TRBJ1-2,TGCGCCAGCAGAGGAGGAGGAGGGACAGGGAGGGACTATGGCTACACCTTC,CASRGGGGTGRDYGYTF
.,TRBV10-2,.,TRBJ1-1,TGCGCCAGCAGTGACTTTAGCCGGGGGGGCACTGAAGCTTTCTTT,CASSDFSRGGTEAFF
once,TRBV5-4,TRBD1,TRBJ1-4,TGTGCCAGCAGTCTTCAGGGGGCCATTAATGAAAAACTGTTTTTT,CASSLQGAINEKLFF
.,TRBV9,TRBD1,TRBJ1-1,TGTGCCAGCAGCCCAGAGCAAGGGGGCATGATCTCTGAAGCTTTCTTT,CASSPEQGGMISEAFF
.,TRBV28,.,TRBJ2-1,TGTGCAAGCTATGCTAGCGCCTACAATGAGCAGTTCTTC,CASYASAYNEQFF
.,TRBV9,TRBD1,TRBJ1-1,TGTGCCAGCAGCCCCCCGGGACAGGGACACACTGAAGCTTTCTTT,CASSPPGQGHTEAFF
.,TRBV9,TRBD2,TRBJ2-2,TGTGCCAGTACCCTCGGGAGGGGGAGTACCGGGGAGCTGTTTTTT,CASTLGRGSTGELFF
.,TRBV7-8,.,TRBJ2-2,TGTGCCAGCAGCTTATCCGGAGGGGGCCGCTACACCGGGGAGCTGTTTTTT,CASSLSGGGRYTGELFF
.,TRBV4-2,TRBD1,TRBJ1-1,TGTGCCAGCAGCCAAGAGGCAGGGGGTAAGCCCACTGAAGCTTTCTTT,CASSQEAGGKPTEAFF
few,TRBV6-6,TRBD1,TRBJ1-1,TGTGCCAGTAAAGACAGGGGGAACACTGAAGCTTTCTTT,CASKDRGNTEAFF
.,TRBV19,TRBD2,TRBJ2-1,TGTGCCAGTTCGTCGGGAGGGCGGAATGAGCAGTTCTTC,CASSSGGRNEQFF
.,TRBV2,TRBD1,TRBJ2-3,TGTGCCAGCGGAAAGGACAGGGCCAGCACAGATACGCAGTATTTT,CASGKDRASTDTQYF
once,TRBV7-9,TRBD2,TRBJ2-7,TGTGCCAGCAGCCCTAACCTGGGGGGGGGCGAGCAGTACTTC,CASSPNLGGGEQYF
.,TRBV19,TRBD1,TRBJ1-2,TGTGCCAGTACCCCGACAGGGGGCCTAGGTGGCTACACCTTC,CASTPTGGLGGYTF
.,TRBV29-1,TRBD2,TRBJ2-3,TGCAGCGTTGACTCGGCGGGAGTAGCGGGGACGCAGTATTTT,CSVDSAGVAGTQYF
.,TRBV19,.,TRBJ1-1,TGTGCCAGTAGTCTCAGGATGAACACTGAAGCTTTCTTT,CASSLRMNTEAFF
.,TRBV25-1,.,TRBJ1-4,TGTGCCAGCAGGCCAGGACTGGGTACAGATGCTAATGAAAAACTGTTTTTT,CASRPGLGTDANEKLFF
.,TRBV7-2,TRBD2,TRBJ2-7,TGTGCCAGCAGCCACCCCCCGGGACTAGCGGGAGCCTACGAGCAGTACTTC,CASSHPPGLAGAYEQYF
.,TRBV7-3,TRBD1,TRBJ2-4,TGTGCCAGCAGCTCGCCGGGACAGGGGAGCATTCAGTACTTC,CASSSPGQGSIQYF
.,TRBV5-6,.,TRBJ2-2,TGTGCCAGCAGCTTGGATGGGGCCTCAGTAACCGGGGAGCTGTTTTTT,CASSLDGASVTGELFF
.,TRBV4-2,TRBD2,TRBJ2-2,TGTGCCAGCAGCCAAGTTATGGCTAGCGGGGACGGGGAGCTGTTTTTT,CASSQVMASGDGELFF
.,TRBV18,TRBD1,TRBJ2-1,TGTGCCAGCTCACAAACCCGGGGACAGGGTCTCGATGAGCAGTTCTTC,CASSQTRGQGLDEQFF
.,TRBV7-2,.,TRBJ2-2,TGTGCCAGCAGCCCGGGTTGGGGCGCCGGGGAGCTGTTTTTT,CASSPGWGAGELFF
.,TRBV28,TRBD2,TRBJ2-3,TGTGCCAGCAGTTTGGGACTAGCGGCGAGCACAGATACGCAGTATTTT,CASSLGLAASTDTQYF
.,TRBV10-3,.,TRBJ1-3,TGTGCCATCAGTGAAGCCAGGGGAAACACCATATATTTT,CAISEARGNTIYF
.,TRBV11-2,TRBD1,TRBJ1-1,TGTGCCAGCAGCTGGGACAGGGACACTGAAGCTTTCTTT,CASSWDRDTEAFF
.,TRBV6-7,TRBD1,TRBJ2-7,TGTGCCAGCAGTTACTCGGGGACAGGGATCTACGAGCAGTACTTC,CASSYSGTGIYEQYF
once,TRBV9,TRBD2,TRBJ2-1,TGTGCCAGCAGCGTAGCCCCTAGCGGAAGCTCCTACAATGAGCAGTTCTTC,CASSVAPSGSSYNEQFF
.,TRBV4-1,TRBD1,TRBJ1-2,TGCGCCAGCAGCCAAGCCCCGGGACAGCTTAACTATGGCTACACCTTC,CASSQAPGQLNYGYTF
.,TRBV4-3,TRBD2,TRBJ2-5,TGCGCCAGCAGCCAACGGACTAGCGGGTCCCAAGAGACCCAGTACTTC,CASSQRTSGSQETQYF
.,TRBV7-2,.,TRBJ2-7,TGTGCCAGCAGCTTACTGGGACAAGCCTACGAGCAGTACTTC,CASSLLGQAYEQYF
.,TRBV5-1,.,TRBJ1-4,TGCGCCAGCAGCTTGGATGGCGGTAATTGGGTTTTT,CASSLDGGNWVF
.,TRBV5-1,.,TRBJ2-7,TGCGCCAGCACCGAACAGGGAAACGAGCAGTACTTC,CASTEQGNEQYF
.,TRBV4-1,TRBD2,TRBJ2-1,TGCGCCAGCAGCCAAGATCGGGGGGTCCTTAGTTCCTACAATGAGCAGTTCTTC,CASSQDRGVLSSYNEQFF
.,TRBV7-9,.,TRBJ1-5,TGTGCCAGCAGCTTAGCGACAGACGGTCAGCCCCAGCATTTT,CASSLATDGQPQHF
.,TRBV7-9,.,TRBJ2-5,TGTGCCAGCAGCTTAAGGCGACTCCCGGGGACCCAGTACTTC,CASSLRRLPGTQYF
.,TRBV7-2,TRBD2,TRBJ2-1,TGTGCCAGCAGTCCCGTGCGGGGGGAAGGGTACAATGAGCAGTTCTTC,CASSPVRGEGYNEQFF
.,TRBV27,TRBD2,TRBJ2-5,TGTGCCAGCAGTCCGGGACTAGCGGGAGCGGGAGAGACCCAGTACTTC,CASSPGLAGAGETQYF
.,TRBV4-3,.,TRBJ1-1,TGCGCCAGCAGCCGCGAGCAGGGCATGAACACTGAAGCTTTCTTT,CASSREQGMNTEAFF
.,TRBV7-2,.,TRBJ2-7,TGTGCCAGCAGCTGGGGACGGGAGGAGCAGTACTTC,CASSWGREEQYF
.,TRBV7-3,TRBD1,TRBJ1-1,TGTGCCAGCAGTACGGGGACAGGGGGGAACACTGGAGCTTTCTTT,CASSTGTGGNTGAFF
.,TRBV30,.,TRBJ1-4,TGTGCCTGGAGTAGGGAGGGTTGGGAAAAACTGTTTTTT,CAWSREGWEKLFF
.,TRBV15,TRBD2,TRBJ2-1,TGTGCCACCAGCAGAGATTACGCTAGCGGCTCCTACAATGAGCAGTTCTTC,CATSRDYASGSYNEQFF
few,TRBV7-3,TRBD1,TRBJ2-1,TGTGCCAGCAGCCCCCGGACAGGGAGCTCCTACAATGAGCAGTTCTTC,CASSPRTGSSYNEQFF
.,TRBV7-2,TRBD2,TRBJ2-1,TGTGCCAGCAGCCCCGGGACTAGCGGGATCCGTGAGCAGTTCTTC,CASSPGTSGIREQFF